The sequence of this T cell receptor (beta chain) was determined in a study of T cells in tuberculosis. Measured with immunoSEQ multiplex PCR; TCRdb has only the in-frame clones, and not every one. In the table there are approximately 28,000 clones, 85% to 95% of which are singletons. This CDR3 is 12 amino acids long. CDR1 and CDR2 (germline): MDHEN, SYDVKM. The V end lost 6 bases, the J end lost 6 bases, and 11 bases lay between the germline ends. The specimen was PBMCs. The genes are TRBV28 and TRBJ1-2, with D tentatively TRBD1 (6 bases). This TCR derives from a donor between 10 and 35 years old with latent tuberculosis or without tuberculosis infection. The CDR3 sequence is CASREGQNGYTF. The CDR3 coding sequence is TGTGCCAGCAGGGAAGGACAGAATGGCTACACCTTC.